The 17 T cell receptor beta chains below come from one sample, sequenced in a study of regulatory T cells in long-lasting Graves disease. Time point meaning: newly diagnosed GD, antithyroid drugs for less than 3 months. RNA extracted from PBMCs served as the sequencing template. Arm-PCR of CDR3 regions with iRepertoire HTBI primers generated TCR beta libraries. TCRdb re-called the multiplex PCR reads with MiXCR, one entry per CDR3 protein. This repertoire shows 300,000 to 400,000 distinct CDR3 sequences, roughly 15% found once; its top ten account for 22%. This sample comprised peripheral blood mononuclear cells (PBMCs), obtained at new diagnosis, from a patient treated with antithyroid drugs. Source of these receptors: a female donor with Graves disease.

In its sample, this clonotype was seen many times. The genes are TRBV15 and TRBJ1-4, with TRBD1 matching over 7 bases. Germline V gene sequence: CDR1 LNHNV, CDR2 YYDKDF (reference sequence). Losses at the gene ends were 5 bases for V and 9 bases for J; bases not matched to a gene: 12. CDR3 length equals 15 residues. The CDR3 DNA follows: TGTGCCACCAGCTCCCAAGGGGGCGTAGGTAAAAAACTGTTTTTT. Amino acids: CATSSQGGVGKKLFF.

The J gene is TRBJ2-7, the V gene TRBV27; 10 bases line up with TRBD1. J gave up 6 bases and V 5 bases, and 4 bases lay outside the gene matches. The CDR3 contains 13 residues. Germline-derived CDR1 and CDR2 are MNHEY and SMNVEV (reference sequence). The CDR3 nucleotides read TGTGCCAGCAGTCGGGACAGGGGAACCGAGCAGTACTTC. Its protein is CASSRDRGTEQYF.

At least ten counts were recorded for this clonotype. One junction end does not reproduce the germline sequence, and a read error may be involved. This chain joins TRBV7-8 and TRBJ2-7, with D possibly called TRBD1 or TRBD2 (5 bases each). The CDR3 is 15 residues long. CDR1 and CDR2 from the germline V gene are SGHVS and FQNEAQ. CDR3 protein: CASSLQEDGTYEQYF. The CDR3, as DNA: TGCGCCAGCAGCTTACAGGAGGACGGGACCTACGAGCAGTACTTC.

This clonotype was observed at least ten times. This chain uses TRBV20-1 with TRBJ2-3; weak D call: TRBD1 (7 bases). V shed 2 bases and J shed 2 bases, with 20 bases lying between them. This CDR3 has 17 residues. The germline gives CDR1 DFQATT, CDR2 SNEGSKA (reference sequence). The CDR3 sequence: CSARLVGGGSLTDTQYF. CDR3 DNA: TGCAGTGCTAGACTCGTAGGAGGGGGCTCCCTCACAGATACGCAGTATTTT.

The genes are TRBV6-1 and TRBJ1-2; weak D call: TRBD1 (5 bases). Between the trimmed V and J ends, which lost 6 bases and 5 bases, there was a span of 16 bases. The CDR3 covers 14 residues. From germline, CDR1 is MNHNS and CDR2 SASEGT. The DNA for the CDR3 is TGTGCCAGCAGACCCACGGGGGGGGGATATGGCTACACCTTC. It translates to CASRPTGGGYGYTF.

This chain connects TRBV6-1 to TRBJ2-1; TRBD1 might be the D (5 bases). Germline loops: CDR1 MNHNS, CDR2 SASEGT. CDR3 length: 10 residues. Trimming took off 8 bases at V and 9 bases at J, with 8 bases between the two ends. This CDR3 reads CASSRGEQFF. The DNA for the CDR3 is TGTGCCAGCTCTAGGGGTGAGCAGTTCTTC.

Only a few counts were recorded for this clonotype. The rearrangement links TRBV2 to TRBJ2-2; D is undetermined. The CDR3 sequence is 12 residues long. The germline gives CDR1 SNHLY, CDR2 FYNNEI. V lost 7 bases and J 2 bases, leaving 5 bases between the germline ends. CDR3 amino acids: CASTSNTGELFF. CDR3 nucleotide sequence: TGTGCCAGCACCTCAAACACCGGGGAGCTGTTTTTT.

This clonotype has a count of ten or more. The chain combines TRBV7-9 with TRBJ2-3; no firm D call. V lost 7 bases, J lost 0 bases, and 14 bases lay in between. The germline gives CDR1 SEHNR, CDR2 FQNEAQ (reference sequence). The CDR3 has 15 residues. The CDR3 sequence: CASTLTLTSTDTQYF. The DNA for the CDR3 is TGTGCCAGCACATTAACTCTCACTAGCACAGATACGCAGTATTTT.

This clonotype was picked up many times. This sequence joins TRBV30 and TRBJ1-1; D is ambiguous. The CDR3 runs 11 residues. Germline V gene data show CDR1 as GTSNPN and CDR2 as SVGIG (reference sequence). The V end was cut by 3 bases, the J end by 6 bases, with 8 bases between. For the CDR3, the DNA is TGTGCCTGGAGGGGAGCAGCTGAAGCTTTCTTT. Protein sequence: CAWRGAAEAFF.

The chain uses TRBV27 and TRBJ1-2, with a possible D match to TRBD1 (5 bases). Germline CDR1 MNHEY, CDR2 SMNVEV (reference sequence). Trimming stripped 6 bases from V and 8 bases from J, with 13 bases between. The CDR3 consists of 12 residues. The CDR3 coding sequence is TGTGCCAGCAGGACCCCCGAGGGGGGCTACACCTTC. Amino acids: CASRTPEGGYTF.

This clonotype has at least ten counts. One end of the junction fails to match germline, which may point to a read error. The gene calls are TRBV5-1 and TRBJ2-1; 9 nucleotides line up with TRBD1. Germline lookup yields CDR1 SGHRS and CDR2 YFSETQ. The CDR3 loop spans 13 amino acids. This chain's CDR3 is CASSTGQGREQFF. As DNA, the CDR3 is TGTGCCAGCAGCACAGGACAGGGGAGGGAGCAGTTCTTC.

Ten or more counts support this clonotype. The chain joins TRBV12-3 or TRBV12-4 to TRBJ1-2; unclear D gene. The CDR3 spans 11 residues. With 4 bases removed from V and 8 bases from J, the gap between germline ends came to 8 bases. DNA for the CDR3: TGTGCCAGCAGTTCCAAGGAGGGCTACACCTTC. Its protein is CASSSKEGYTF.

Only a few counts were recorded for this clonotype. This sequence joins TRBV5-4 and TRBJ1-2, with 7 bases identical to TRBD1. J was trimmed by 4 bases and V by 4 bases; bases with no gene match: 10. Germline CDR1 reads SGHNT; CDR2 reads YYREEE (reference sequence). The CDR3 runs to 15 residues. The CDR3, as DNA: TGTGCCAGCAGCCGCCGCACAGGGGCTGCCTATGGCTACACCTTC. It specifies CASSRRTGAAYGYTF.

The CDR3 protein is CASSFRDETQYF. The DNA for the CDR3 is TGTGCCAGCAGTTTCAGGGACGAGACCCAGTACTTC. The chain uses TRBV12-3 or TRBV12-4 and TRBJ2-5; D possibly matches TRBD1 or TRBD2 (5 bases each). The V end lost 3 bases, the J end lost 5 bases, and 7 bases lay between the germline ends. The length of the CDR3 is 12 residues.

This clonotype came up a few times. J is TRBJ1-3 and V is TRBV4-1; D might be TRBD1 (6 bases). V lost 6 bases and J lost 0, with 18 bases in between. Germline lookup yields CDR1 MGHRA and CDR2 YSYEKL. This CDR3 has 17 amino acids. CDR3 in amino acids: CASSPQTLTGSGNTIYF. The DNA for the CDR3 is TGCGCCAGCAGTCCCCAGACATTGACAGGCTCTGGAAACACCATATATTTT.

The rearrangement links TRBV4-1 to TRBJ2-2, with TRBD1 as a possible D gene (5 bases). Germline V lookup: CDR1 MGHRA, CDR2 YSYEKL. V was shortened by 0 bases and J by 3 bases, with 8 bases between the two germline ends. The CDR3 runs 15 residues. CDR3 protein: CASSQDQGYTGELFF. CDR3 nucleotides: TGCGCCAGCAGCCAAGATCAGGGTTACACCGGGGAGCTGTTTTTT.

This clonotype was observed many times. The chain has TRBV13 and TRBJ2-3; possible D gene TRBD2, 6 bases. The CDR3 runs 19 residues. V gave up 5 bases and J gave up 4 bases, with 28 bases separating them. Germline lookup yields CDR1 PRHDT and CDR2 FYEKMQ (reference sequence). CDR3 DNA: TGTGCCAGCAGCGCGCGACTAGGGCCTACTGTAGGAAAGGCAGATACGCAGTATTTT. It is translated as CASSARLGPTVGKADTQYF.